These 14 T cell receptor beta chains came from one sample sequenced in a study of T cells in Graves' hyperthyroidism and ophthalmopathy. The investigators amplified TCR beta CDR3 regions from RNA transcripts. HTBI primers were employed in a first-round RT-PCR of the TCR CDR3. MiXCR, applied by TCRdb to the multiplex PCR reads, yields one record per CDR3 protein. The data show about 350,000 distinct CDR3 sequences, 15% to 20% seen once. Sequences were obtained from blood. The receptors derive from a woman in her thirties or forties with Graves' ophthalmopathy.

CDR3 nucleotide sequence: TGTGCCAGCCGCCCCATGGGGGACAGGGCTAACGAGCAGTACTTC. Its protein product is CASRPMGDRANEQYF. This chain uses TRBV6-1 with TRBJ2-7, with TRBD1 identical over 9 bases. The CDR3 is 15 amino acids. CDR1 is MNHNS, CDR2 SASEGT, per germline. The trim removed 8 bases at V and 5 bases at J, leaving 13 bases unmatched.

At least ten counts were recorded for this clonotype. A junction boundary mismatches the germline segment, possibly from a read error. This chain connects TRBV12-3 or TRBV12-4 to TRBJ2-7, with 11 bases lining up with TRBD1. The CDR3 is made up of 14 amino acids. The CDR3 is CASSSSGTGGEQYF. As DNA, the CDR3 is TGCGCCAGCAGCTCATCCGGGACAGGGGGCGAGCAGTACTTC.

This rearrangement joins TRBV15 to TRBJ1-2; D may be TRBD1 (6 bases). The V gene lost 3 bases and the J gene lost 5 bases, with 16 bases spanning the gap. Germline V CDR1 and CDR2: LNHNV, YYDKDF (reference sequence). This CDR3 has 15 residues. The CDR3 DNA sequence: TGTGCCACCAGCAGCGATACCGGGACACGATATGGCTACACCTTC. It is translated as CATSSDTGTRYGYTF.

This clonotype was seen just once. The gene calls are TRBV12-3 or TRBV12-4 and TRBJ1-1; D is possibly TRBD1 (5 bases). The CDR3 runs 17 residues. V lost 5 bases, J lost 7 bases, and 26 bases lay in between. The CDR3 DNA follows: TGTGCCAGCAGTCCCATGATTGGGTGGGGGAATTTGGGTGAAGCTTTCTTT. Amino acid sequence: CASSPMIGWGNLGEAFF.

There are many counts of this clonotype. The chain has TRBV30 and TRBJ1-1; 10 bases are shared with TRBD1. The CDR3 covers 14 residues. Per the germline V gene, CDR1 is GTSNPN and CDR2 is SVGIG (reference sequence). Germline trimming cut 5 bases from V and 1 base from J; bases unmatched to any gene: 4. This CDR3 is CAWGQGGRNTEAFF. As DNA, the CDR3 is TGTGCCTGGGGACAGGGGGGAAGGAACACTGAAGCTTTCTTT.

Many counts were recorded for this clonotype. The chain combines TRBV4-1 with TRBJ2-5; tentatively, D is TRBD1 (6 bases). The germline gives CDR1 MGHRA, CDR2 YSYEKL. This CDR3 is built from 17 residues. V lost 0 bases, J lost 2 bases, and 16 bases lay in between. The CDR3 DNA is TGCGCCAGCAGCCAAGATCCCCCCGGACAGATACAAGAGACCCAGTACTTC. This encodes CASSQDPPGQIQETQYF.

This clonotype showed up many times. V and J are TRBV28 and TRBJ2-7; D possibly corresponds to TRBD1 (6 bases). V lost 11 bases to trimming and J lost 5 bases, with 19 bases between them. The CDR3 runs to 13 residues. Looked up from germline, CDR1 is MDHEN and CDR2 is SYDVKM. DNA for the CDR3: TGTGCCGGAAAACCAGGGGAGAAGGACGAGCAGTACTTC. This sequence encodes CAGKPGEKDEQYF.

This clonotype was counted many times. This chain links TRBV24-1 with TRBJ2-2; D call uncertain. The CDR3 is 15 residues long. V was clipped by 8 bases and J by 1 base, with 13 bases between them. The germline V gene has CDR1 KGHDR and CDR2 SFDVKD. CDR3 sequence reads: CATIELPGNTGELFF. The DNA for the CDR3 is TGTGCCACCATTGAGCTCCCAGGGAACACCGGGGAGCTGTTTTTT.

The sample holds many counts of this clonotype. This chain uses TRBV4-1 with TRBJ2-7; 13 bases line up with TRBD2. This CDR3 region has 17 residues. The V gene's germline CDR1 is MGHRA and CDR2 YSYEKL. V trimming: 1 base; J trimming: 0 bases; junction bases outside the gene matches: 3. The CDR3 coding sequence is TGCGCCAGCAGCCAAGTCCGACTAGCGGGAGGCTCCTACGAGCAGTACTTC. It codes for CASSQVRLAGGSYEQYF.

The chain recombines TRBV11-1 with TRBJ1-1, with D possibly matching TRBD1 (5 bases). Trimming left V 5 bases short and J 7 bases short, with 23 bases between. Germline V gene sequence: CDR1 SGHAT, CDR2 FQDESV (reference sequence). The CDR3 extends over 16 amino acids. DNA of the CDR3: TGTGCCAGCAGCCACCGCTTGGGGGGGGTCTTTGGTGAAGCTTTCTTT. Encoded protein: CASSHRLGGVFGEAFF. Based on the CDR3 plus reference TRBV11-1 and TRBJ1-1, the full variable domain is EAEVAQSPRYKITEKSQAVAFWCDPISGHATLYWYRQILGQGPELLVQFQDESVVDDSQLPKDRFSAERLKGVDSTLKIQPAELGDSAMYLCASSHRLGGVFGEAFFGQGTRLTVV.

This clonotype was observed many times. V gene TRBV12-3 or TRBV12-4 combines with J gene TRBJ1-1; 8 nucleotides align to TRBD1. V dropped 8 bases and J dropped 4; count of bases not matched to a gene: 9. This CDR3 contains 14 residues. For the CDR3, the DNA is TGTGCCAGCCTACTAAAACAGGGGGTCACTGAAGCTTTCTTT. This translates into CASLLKQGVTEAFF.

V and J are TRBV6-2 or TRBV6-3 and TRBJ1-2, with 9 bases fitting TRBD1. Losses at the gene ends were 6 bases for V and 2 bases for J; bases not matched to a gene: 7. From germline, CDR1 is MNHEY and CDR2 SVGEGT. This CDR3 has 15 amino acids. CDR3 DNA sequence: TGTGCCAGCAGACTACAGGGGGCGCCCAACTATGGCTACACCTTC. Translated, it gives CASRLQGAPNYGYTF.

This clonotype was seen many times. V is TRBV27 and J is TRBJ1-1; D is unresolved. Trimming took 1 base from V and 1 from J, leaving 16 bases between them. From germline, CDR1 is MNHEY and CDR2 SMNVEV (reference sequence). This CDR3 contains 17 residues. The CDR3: CASSLFLGGIGNTEAFF. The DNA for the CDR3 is TGTGCCAGCAGTTTATTTCTCGGAGGGATCGGGAACACTGAAGCTTTCTTT.

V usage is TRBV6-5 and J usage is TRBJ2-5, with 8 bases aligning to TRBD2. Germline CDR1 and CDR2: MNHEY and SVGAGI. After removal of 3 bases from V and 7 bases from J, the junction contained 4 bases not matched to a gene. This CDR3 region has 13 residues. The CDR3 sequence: CASSYAAGGTQYF. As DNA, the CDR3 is TGTGCCAGCAGTTATGCGGCGGGAGGGACCCAGTACTTC.